The 14 T cell receptor beta chains reported below all come from one sample, sequenced in a study of blood T cell repertoires in COVID-19. Using immunoSEQ multiplex PCR, the repertoire was profiled, and TCRdb retains in-frame clones only, with some absent. Among 250,000 to 350,000 clones listed, roughly 87% were seen once. Sequencing used PBMCs or T cells enriched from blood (not recorded which). Receptors originate from a woman aged 25 to 39 who had recovered from COVID-19.

In this sample, this clone turned up once. This rearrangement joins TRBV27 to TRBJ2-3; 8 nucleotides agree with TRBD2. The CDR3 is made up of 15 amino acids. The germline V gene encodes CDR1 MNHEY and CDR2 SMNVEV (reference sequence). The ends lost 2 bases at V and 6 bases at J; junction bases unmatched: 7. The CDR3 protein is CASSLVGRGADTQYF. The CDR3 DNA reads TGTGCCAGCAGTTTAGTAGGGCGGGGGGCGGATACGCAGTATTTT.

This chain links TRBV13 with TRBJ1-1; possible D gene TRBD1, 6 bases. V lost 1 base and J 0 bases, leaving 12 bases between the germline ends. Germline V gene sequence: CDR1 PRHDT, CDR2 FYEKMQ (reference sequence). The CDR3 has 16 amino acids. The CDR3 DNA follows: TGTGCCAGCAGCTTAGCCCCGGACAGAGTGAACACTGAAGCTTTCTTT. It specifies CASSLAPDRVNTEAFF.

This chain connects TRBV5-6 to TRBJ1-4, with 7 bases identical to TRBD1. The CDR3 is 15 residues long. CDR1 and CDR2 (germline): SGHDT, YYEEEE. Unmatched junction bases numbered 7, after V lost 3 bases and J lost 5 bases. The CDR3 spells CASSWGRGTNEKLFF. DNA for the CDR3: TGTGCCAGCAGCTGGGGCAGGGGGACCAATGAAAAACTGTTTTTT. The variable domain in full, with the rest retrieved from reference TRBV5-6 and TRBJ1-4, is DAGVTQSPTHLIKTRGQQVTLRCSPKSGHDTVSWYQQALGQGPQFIFQYYEEEERQRGNFPDRFSGHQFPNYSSELNVNALLLGDSALYLCASSWGRGTNEKLFFGSGTQLSVL.

The J gene is TRBJ1-2, the V gene TRBV12-3 or TRBV12-4; weak D call: TRBD1 (6 bases). Trimming left V 6 bases short and J 4 bases short, with 12 bases between. The CDR3 contains 13 residues. For the CDR3, the DNA is TGTGCCAGCAGCAGGGGAATCGGCTATGGCTACACCTTC. It specifies CASSRGIGYGYTF.

This rearrangement joins TRBV28 to TRBJ2-1; D uncertain. The CDR3 covers 16 residues. Germline V gene lookup returns CDR1 MDHEN and CDR2 SYDVKM. V dropped 2 bases and J dropped 0 bases, with 11 bases sitting between them. The chain's CDR3 is CASSLRWASSYNEQFF. The CDR3 DNA sequence: TGTGCCAGCAGTTTAAGATGGGCCAGCTCCTACAATGAGCAGTTCTTC.

The J gene is TRBJ2-7, the V gene TRBV18, with 9 bases matching TRBD1. Germline V gene sequence: CDR1 KGHSH, CDR2 LQKENI. Trimming took 3 bases from V and 2 from J; bases not matched to a gene: 5. This CDR3 spans 15 amino acids. This CDR3 reads CASSPLGQGTYEQYF. CDR3 DNA sequence: TGTGCCAGCTCACCCTTGGGACAGGGAACCTACGAGCAGTACTTC.

For this clone: Other DNA sequences within the sample encode an identical CDR3. This rearrangement joins TRBV5-1 to TRBJ1-1, with 7 bases fitting TRBD1. Germline assignment: CDR1 SGHRS and CDR2 YFSETQ. Losses at the gene ends were 0 bases for V and 4 bases for J; bases not matched to a gene: 0. The CDR3 loop spans 13 amino acids. As DNA, the CDR3 is TGCGCCAGCAGCTTGGACAGGGGCACTGAAGCTTTCTTT. Translated: CASSLDRGTEAFF.

The gene calls are TRBV28 and TRBJ1-5, with D perhaps TRBD1 (6 bases). This CDR3 has 14 amino acids. Germline CDR1 is MDHEN and CDR2 is SYDVKM. V was cut by 7 bases and J by 5 bases, with 15 bases left in between. The CDR3 protein is CASNTQGPYQPQHF. The CDR3 nucleotides are TGTGCCAGCAATACGCAGGGGCCGTATCAGCCCCAGCATTTT. The variable domain in full, completed from reference TRBV28 and TRBJ1-5, reads DVKVTQSSRYLVKRTGEKVFLECVQDMDHENMFWYRQDPGLGLRLIYFSYDVKMKEKGDIPEGYSVSREKKERFSLILESASTNQTSMYLCASNTQGPYQPQHFGDGTRLSIL.

The chain carries TRBV15 and TRBJ2-4; D call uncertain. Germline assignment: CDR1 LNHNV and CDR2 YYDKDF (reference sequence). V lost 3 bases to trimming and J lost 0 bases, with 9 bases between them. The CDR3 is made up of 15 amino acids. The chain's CDR3 is CATSSQVTAKNIQYF. CDR3 coding DNA: TGTGCCACCAGCAGCCAGGTCACAGCCAAAAACATTCAGTACTTC.

The chain links TRBV4-1 to TRBJ1-5; 9 bases are a match to TRBD1. Germline V gene lookup returns CDR1 MGHRA and CDR2 YSYEKL. V was pared by 2 bases and J by 9 bases, with 5 bases of the junction left unmatched. The CDR3 has 14 amino acids. As DNA, the CDR3 is TGCGCCAGCAGCCAAAGACAGGGGGGTAGGCCCCAGCATTTT. This codes for CASSQRQGGRPQHF.

The chain employs TRBV24-1 and TRBJ2-7; D is ambiguous. CDR1 is KGHDR and CDR2 is SFDVKD in the germline V gene. Trimming pared 3 bases from V and 2 bases from J, leaving 10 bases between. The CDR3 has 14 amino acids. The CDR3 region is CATSDPRYPYEQYF. CDR3 in DNA: TGTGCCACCAGTGATCCCCGGTATCCCTACGAGCAGTACTTC.

This clone appeared a single time. The V and J genes are TRBV28 and TRBJ2-1; no clear D gene. Trimming took 6 bases from V and 5 from J, leaving 17 bases between them. This CDR3 has 15 residues. Germline V gene sequence: CDR1 MDHEN, CDR2 SYDVKM. The CDR3 DNA sequence: TGTGCCAGCAGCAACTATATCAGCCCGGACAATGAGCAGTTCTTC. Protein product: CASSNYISPDNEQFF.

A remark on this clone: Other DNA sequences in the sample encode the same CDR3. The CDR3 loop reads CASSAGTGGTEAFF. The CDR3 bases are TGTGCCAGCAGCGCGGGAACAGGGGGCACTGAAGCTTTCTTT. The chain has TRBV9 and TRBJ1-1, with 8 nucleotides matching TRBD1. CDR3 length: 14 amino acids. Germline CDR1 and CDR2: SGDLS and YYNGEE. The J segment lost 4 bases and the V segment lost 3 bases, leaving 5 bases of the junction unmatched. The full variable domain, with the rest looked up from reference TRBV9 and TRBJ1-1, is DSGVTQTPKHLITATGQRVTLRCSPRSGDLSVYWYQQSLDQGLQFLIQYYNGEERAKGNILERFSAQQFPDLHSELNLSSLELGDSALYFCASSAGTGGTEAFFGQGTRLTVV.

The chain employs TRBV7-9 and TRBJ1-6; 10 nucleotides match TRBD1. The germline gives CDR1 SEHNR, CDR2 FQNEAQ (reference sequence). V was clipped by 3 bases and J by 10 bases; unmatched bases: 0. The CDR3 has 13 amino acids. In nucleotides, the CDR3 is TGTGCCAGCAGCTTGACAGGGGGCTCACCCCTCCACTTT. It translates to CASSLTGGSPLHF.